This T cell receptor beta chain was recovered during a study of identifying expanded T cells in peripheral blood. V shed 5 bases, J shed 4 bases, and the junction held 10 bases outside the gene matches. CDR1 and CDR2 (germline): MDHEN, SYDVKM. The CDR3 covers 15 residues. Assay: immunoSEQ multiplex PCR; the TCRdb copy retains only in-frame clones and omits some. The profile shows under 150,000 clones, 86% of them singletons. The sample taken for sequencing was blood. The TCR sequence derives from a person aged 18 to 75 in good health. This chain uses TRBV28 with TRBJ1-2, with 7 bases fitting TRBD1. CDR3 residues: CASSLRQDRTYGYTF. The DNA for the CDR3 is TGTGCCAGCAGTCTTCGACAGGACAGGACCTATGGCTACACCTTC.